The 29 T cell receptor beta chains in this list originate from one sample, sequenced in a study of T cells in Graves' hyperthyroidism and ophthalmopathy. RNA transcripts were the template for amplifying TCR beta CDR3 regions. Primed by the HTBI set, a first-round RT-PCR was run on the TCR CDR3. TCRdb recomputed calls from the multiplex PCR reads with MiXCR, one row per CDR3 protein. The data hold 550,000 to 700,000 distinct CDR3 sequences, with 46% observed a single time. Source material: peripheral blood or thyroid tissue (not recorded which). Every receptor here comes from an adult woman with Graves' disease, either hyperthyroidism or ophthalmopathy (not recorded which).

This clonotype was recorded a few times. V and J are TRBV11-2 and TRBJ1-1; TRBD1 matches at 9 bases. The germline gives CDR1 SGHAT, CDR2 FQNNGV. The CDR3 covers 15 residues. V shed 5 bases and J 1 base; nucleotides not matched to a gene: 5. CDR3 DNA: TGTGCCAGCAGCATACAGACAGGGGGGAACACTGAAGCTTTCTTT. Encoded protein: CASSIQTGGNTEAFF.

The V and J genes are TRBV5-1 and TRBJ2-7; TRBD2 aligns across 7 bases. The CDR3 has 15 amino acids. Trimming at V came to 4 bases and at J to 4 bases, leaving 11 bases not matched to a gene. Germline CDR1 reads SGHRS; CDR2 reads YFSETQ. The CDR3: CASSETTGLTYEQYF. CDR3 DNA: TGCGCCAGCAGCGAAACAACGGGACTAACTTACGAGCAGTACTTC.

CDR3 bases: TGCAGCAGTCTTGGGGGGGACGCTAACTATGGCTACACCTTC. It translates to CSSLGGDANYGYTF. The rearrangement links TRBV29-1 to TRBJ1-2; a weak D match, TRBD1 (5 bases). The CDR3 covers 14 residues. V lost 8 bases and J 0 bases, leaving 16 bases between the germline ends. Germline V CDR1 and CDR2: SQVTM, ANQGSEA.

Only one count was recorded for this clonotype. The chain uses TRBV25-1 and TRBJ1-2; tentative D call: TRBD1 (6 bases). This CDR3 has 13 residues. Germline lookup yields CDR1 MGHDK and CDR2 SYGVNS. V shed 4 bases and J shed 4 bases, with 10 bases lying between them. CDR3 sequence reads: CASSGGTPYGYTF. In DNA, the CDR3 is TGTGCCAGCAGTGGAGGGACACCCTATGGCTACACCTTC.

The rearrangement uses TRBV29-1 and TRBJ1-6, with D maybe TRBD1 (5 bases). The CDR3 covers 13 residues. The V and J ends lost 7 bases and 4 bases respectively, with 11 bases between them. Germline V gene data show CDR1 as SQVTM and CDR2 as ANQGSEA. The CDR3 nucleotides read TGCAGCGCGAGGACAAATTATAATTCACCCCTCCACTTT. Protein: CSARTNYNSPLHF.

The CDR3 is CASSRWTGANGGGYTF. The CDR3, as DNA: TGCGCCAGCAGCCGATGGACAGGGGCAAACGGTGGTGGCTACACCTTC. The V call is TRBV5-1, the J call TRBJ1-2; TRBD1 matches at 9 bases. V trimming: 4 bases; J trimming: 7 bases; junction bases outside the gene matches: 14. Germline CDR1 and CDR2: SGHRS and YFSETQ. CDR3 size: 16 residues. The complete variable domain, with remaining parts taken from reference TRBV5-1 and TRBJ1-2, reads KAGVTQTPRYLIKTRGQQVTLSCSPISGHRSVSWYQQTPGQGLQFLFEYFSETQRNKGNFPGRFSGRQFSNSRSEMNVSTLELGDSALYLCASSRWTGANGGGYTFGSGTRLTVV.

This clonotype was detected once. This chain uses TRBV29-1 with TRBJ2-2; no definite D call. Deletions cut 7 bases from V and 2 bases from J, with 11 bases between. The germline V gene encodes CDR1 SQVTM and CDR2 ANQGSEA. The CDR3 length is 13 residues. CDR3 amino acids: CSADKGNTGELFF. The CDR3 DNA follows: TGCAGCGCCGACAAAGGAAACACCGGGGAGCTGTTTTTT.

This clonotype has just a few counts. This clone may be a read error of a much larger clone one base away. The V gene is TRBV7-9, the J gene TRBJ1-4; the D is unclear. V was clipped by 4 bases and J by 12 bases, with 18 bases between them. The CDR3 has 14 residues. CDR1 and CDR2 (germline): SEHNR, FQNEAQ (reference sequence). CDR3 loop: CASSSGPLEEELFF. Written as DNA, the CDR3 is TGTGCCAGCAGCTCCGGACCTTTGGAGGAAGAACTGTTTTTT. The full variable domain, completed using reference TRBV7-9 and TRBJ1-4, is DTGVSQNPRHKITKRGQNVTFRCDPISEHNRLYWYRQTLGQGPEFLTYFQNEAQLEKSRLLSDRFSAERPKGSFSTLEIQRTEQGDSAMYLCASSSGPLEEELFFGSGTQLSVL.

The chain combines TRBV10-2 with TRBJ2-7; TRBD2 matches 7 bases. The CDR3 has 21 residues. The germline gives CDR1 WSHSY, CDR2 SAAADI. V lost 10 bases and J lost 1; bases outside the gene matches: 31. CDR3 in amino acids: CATRVREGASSPDSRSYEQYF. Here the CDR3 DNA reads TGCGCCACCCGTGTGAGGGAGGGTGCCAGCAGTCCTGACAGTCGATCCTACGAGCAGTACTTC.

In this sample, this clonotype turned up many times. The V and J genes are TRBV5-1 and TRBJ1-2, with D possibly TRBD1 on 6 matching bases. This CDR3 has 13 residues. Trimming took 6 bases from V and 7 from J, leaving 16 bases between them. Germline lookup yields CDR1 SGHRS and CDR2 YFSETQ. This chain's CDR3 is CASNRDKTSGYTF. The CDR3 DNA reads as TGCGCCAGCAACAGGGACAAGACGAGTGGCTACACCTTC.

The chain recombines TRBV2 with TRBJ1-5; TRBD1 is a possible D gene (6 bases). V lost 2 bases, J lost 5 bases, and 13 bases lay in between. CDR1 SNHLY and CDR2 FYNNEI come from the germline V gene. The CDR3 sequence is 15 residues long. Here the CDR3 reads CASSETVAGDQPQHF. The CDR3, as DNA: TGTGCCAGCAGTGAAACGGTTGCAGGGGATCAGCCCCAGCATTTT.

Ten or more counts support this clonotype. The chain combines TRBV12-5 with TRBJ1-1; D may be TRBD1 (5 bases). The germline gives CDR1 LGHNT, CDR2 FRNRAP. The CDR3 runs to 16 residues. Trimming took off 0 bases at V and 5 bases at J, with 16 bases between the two ends. CDR3 amino acids: CASGLVRGGGKTEAFF. The DNA of the CDR3 is TGTGCTAGTGGTTTGGTACGTGGGGGGGGGAAGACTGAAGCTTTCTTT.

The chain joins TRBV9 to TRBJ1-1, with 8 bases lining up with TRBD1. The length of the CDR3 is 16 residues. V shed 0 bases and J 3 bases; nucleotides not matched to a gene: 7. Per the germline V gene, CDR1 is SGDLS and CDR2 is YYNGEE. In DNA, the CDR3 is TGTGCCAGCAGCGTAGAGCAGGGGGCTGGCTACACTGAAGCTTTCTTT. Its translation: CASSVEQGAGYTEAFF. Filled out from reference TRBV9 and TRBJ1-1, the complete variable domain reads DSGVTQTPKHLITATGQRVTLRCSPRSGDLSVYWYQQSLDQGLQFLIQYYNGEERAKGNILERFSAQQFPDLHSELNLSSLELGDSALYFCASSVEQGAGYTEAFFGQGTRLTVV.

This clonotype was seen ten or more times. This chain connects TRBV5-8 to TRBJ2-7; D call uncertain. There are 12 residues in the CDR3. CDR1 is SGHTS, CDR2 YDEGEE, per germline. The V end lost 3 bases, the J end lost 0 bases, and 4 bases lay between the germline ends. CDR3 sequence (DNA): TGTGCCAGCAGCTCAGGCTCCTACGAGCAGTACTTC. Translating gives CASSSGSYEQYF.

On this clonotype itself: The junction shows a germline mismatch at one end, possibly a read error. The chain recombines TRBV15 with TRBJ1-5, with D tentatively TRBD1 (5 bases). Germline V lookup: CDR1 LNHNV, CDR2 YYDKDF (reference sequence). The CDR3 covers 14 residues. The DNA of the CDR3 is TGTGCCGCCAGCAGAGATACTAGGGGTCAGCCCCAGCATTTT. This codes for CAASRDTRGQPQHF.

This chain uses TRBV10-3 with TRBJ2-5, with TRBD2 matching over 16 bases. The CDR3 has 18 amino acids. The V gene end was trimmed by 2 bases and the J gene end by 4 bases; junction bases not matched to a gene: 7. Looked up from germline, CDR1 is ENHRY and CDR2 is SYGVKD. In DNA, the CDR3 is TGTGCCATCAGTGAGGAGGGGACTAGCGGGAGGGCCCGAGAGACCCAGTACTTC. It specifies CAISEEGTSGRARETQYF.

V is TRBV27 and J is TRBJ1-1, with D unclear. The germline V gene has CDR1 MNHEY and CDR2 SMNVEV (reference sequence). The ends were cut back, 2 bases at V and 0 bases at J, with 7 bases in the middle. There are 14 residues in the CDR3. The CDR3 region has the DNA TGTGCCAGCAGTTTAGTGGGGATGAACACTGAAGCTTTCTTT. Its protein product is CASSLVGMNTEAFF.

In its sample, this clonotype was seen many times. The rearrangement links TRBV2 to TRBJ1-5, with D possibly being TRBD1 (6 bases). The CDR3 runs 14 residues. Germline values: CDR1 SNHLY, CDR2 FYNNEI. Trimming removed 9 bases at V and 3 bases at J, with 15 bases between. The CDR3 loop is CASALGAPNQPQHF. In DNA, the CDR3 is TGTGCCAGTGCTCTGGGGGCGCCCAATCAGCCCCAGCATTTT.

The V and J genes are TRBV7-8 and TRBJ1-6; D possibly corresponds to TRBD1 (5 bases). The germline V and J ends were trimmed by 5 bases and 7 bases, with 18 bases remaining between them. This CDR3 contains 16 residues. Germline CDR1 and CDR2: SGHVS and FQNEAQ. CDR3 nucleotide sequence: TGTGCCAGCAGCGCAACGCCCGGGACGCCAAATTCACCCCTCCACTTT. The encoded protein is CASSATPGTPNSPLHF.

This clonotype has a handful of counts. The J gene is TRBJ1-1, the V gene TRBV29-1; D possibly corresponds to TRBD1 (6 bases). The CDR3 has 12 amino acids. CDR1 is SQVTM, CDR2 ANQGSEA, per germline. V was trimmed by 3 bases and J by 7 bases, leaving 12 bases between them. CDR3: CSVETGWSEAFF. DNA for the CDR3: TGCAGCGTTGAGACAGGATGGAGTGAAGCTTTCTTT.

This clonotype occurred a few times. The V call is TRBV15, the J call TRBJ2-7; maybe TRBD1 (6 bases). V lost 1 base and J lost 1, with 14 bases in between. The CDR3 covers 16 residues. Per germline, CDR1 LNHNV and CDR2 YYDKDF (reference sequence). This CDR3 is CATSRGGRLGSYEQYF. CDR3 DNA sequence: TGTGCCACCAGCAGAGGGGGGCGACTGGGTTCCTACGAGCAGTACTTC.

CDR3 DNA: TGTGCCCTATCCCAGGGGGTAAACTATGGCTACACCTTC. Amino acid sequence: CALSQGVNYGYTF. The chain employs TRBV10-3 and TRBJ1-2; the match to TRBD1 covers 7 bases. CDR3 length equals 13 residues. The germline gives CDR1 ENHRY, CDR2 SYGVKD. Trimming took 11 bases from V and 2 from J; bases not matched to a gene: 8.

Comment on this clonotype: Mismatch with germline at one junction end may stem from a read error. The J gene is TRBJ1-2, the V gene TRBV7-9; D not certain. The CDR3 has 15 amino acids. CDR1 is SEHNR, CDR2 FQNEAQ, per germline (reference sequence). CDR3 protein: CASSQEESTNYGYTF. The CDR3 DNA is TGCGCCAGCAGCCAAGAAGAGTCTACTAACTATGGCTACACCTTC.

The gene calls are TRBV5-1 and TRBJ1-1, with D uncertain. The ends were cut back, 0 bases at V and 6 bases at J, with 12 bases in the middle. This CDR3 has 14 amino acids. CDR1 SGHRS and CDR2 YFSETQ come from the germline V gene. The CDR3 here is CASSLGLGKSEAFF. The DNA for the CDR3 is TGCGCCAGCAGCTTGGGATTGGGGAAATCTGAAGCTTTCTTT. The full variable domain, completed using reference TRBV5-1 and TRBJ1-1, is KAGVTQTPRYLIKTRGQQVTLSCSPISGHRSVSWYQQTPGQGLQFLFEYFSETQRNKGNFPGRFSGRQFSNSRSEMNVSTLELGDSALYLCASSLGLGKSEAFFGQGTRLTVV.

The chain links TRBV20-1 to TRBJ2-5; the match to TRBD2 covers 7 bases. This CDR3 is 15 amino acids long. The trim removed 4 bases at V and 5 bases at J, leaving 13 bases unmatched. Germline V gene sequence: CDR1 DFQATT, CDR2 SNEGSKA (reference sequence). Here the CDR3 DNA reads TGCAGTGCTACGGGGGGTGGCGCGGGGGTGGAGACCCAGTACTTC. Translated: CSATGGGAGVETQYF.

The chain is built from TRBV7-9 and TRBJ2-5, with D hard to call. Trimming shortened V by 0 bases and J by 5 bases, and 22 bases separated the two germline ends. The CDR3 has 18 amino acids. Germline V gives CDR1 SEHNR, CDR2 FQNEAQ (reference sequence). The CDR3 sequence: CASSLAFSHPALMETQYF. The CDR3 nucleotides read TGTGCCAGCAGCTTAGCGTTCTCCCATCCAGCGTTGATGGAGACCCAGTACTTC. Variable domain in full (rest from reference TRBV7-9 and TRBJ2-5): DTGVSQNPRHKITKRGQNVTFRCDPISEHNRLYWYRQTLGQGPEFLTYFQNEAQLEKSRLLSDRFSAERPKGSFSTLEIQRTEQGDSAMYLCASSLAFSHPALMETQYFGPGTRLLVL.

This clonotype was seen at least ten times. J is TRBJ1-2 and V is TRBV10-3; 9 bases align to TRBD1. The germline CDR1 and CDR2 sequences are ENHRY and SYGVKD. This CDR3 is built from 13 residues. V shed 3 bases, J shed 7 bases, and the junction held 3 bases outside the gene matches. The CDR3 loop is CAISETGGGGYTF. In nucleotides, the CDR3 is TGTGCCATCAGTGAAACAGGGGGCGGTGGCTACACCTTC.

Turning to this clonotype: A clone one base away is much larger, so this may be a read error. The CDR3 does not close with the conserved phenylalanine or tryptophan, likely indicating a read error. The chain is built from TRBV5-1 and TRBJ2-7; D is perhaps TRBD2 (5 bases). V was trimmed by 0 bases and J by 3 bases, leaving 10 bases between them. Germline V gives CDR1 SGHRS, CDR2 YFSETQ. The CDR3 extends over 14 amino acids. The CDR3 reads CASSLGGGYYEQYL. CDR3 nucleotide sequence: TGCGCCAGCAGCTTGGGAGGCGGGTACTACGAGCAGTACCTC.

This clonotype was observed at least ten times. V gene TRBV15 combines with J gene TRBJ1-2; tentative D call: TRBD1 (6 bases). The germline V and J ends were trimmed by 1 base and 8 bases, with 14 bases remaining between them. CDR1 and CDR2 from the germline V gene are LNHNV and YYDKDF (reference sequence). The CDR3 contains 14 residues. The chain's CDR3 is CATSRARGVRGYTF. In nucleotides, the CDR3 is TGTGCCACCAGCAGAGCCAGGGGCGTAAGAGGCTACACCTTC.